What follows describes a single T cell receptor (beta chain). Its recognized antigen is unknown. Base quality data are lacking; no much larger clone is found one base away. Taken from cysteine to phenylalanine, the CDR3 has 18 residues. The kept DNA is CDR3 alone, 54 bases in frame from the first base. V was cut back by 2 bases and J by 0 bases, leaving a gap of 20 bases between them. The germline V gene sets CDR1 to MGHRA and CDR2 to YSYEKL. The receptor library was made with the immunoSEQ multiplex PCR assay. RNA was extracted from all samples and reverse transcribed into cDNA as template for TCR sequencing. First-strand cDNA was synthesized using SuperScript III with a 2:1 mix of oligo-dT and random hexamers. A synthetic immune receptor repertoire was used to measure amplification bias, and any remaining bias was corrected computationally. Under the source paper's analysis protocol: Raw reads were preprocessed for error removal, and CDR3 was defined according to IMGT conventions as running from the conserved cysteine to phenylalanine. To get clonality, Shannon entropy was normalized by log2 of the number of productive unique TCRs and the result was subtracted from 1. Whether each scalp clone was CD4 or CD8 was inferred by checking scalp TCRbeta sequences against the CD4 and CD8 repertoires from sorted blood. TCRdb holds this immuneACCESS table with in-frame rearrangements only. Some clones are missing; in checked studies, unresolved V genes explain under half, and the rest has no known cause. The D gene and trimming were derived from the DNA, and the V and J assignments and clone size from that table. The sample contains 200,000 or so clones, about 53% of them found a single time. More than 0.4% of the sample is in the top ten clones.

This sample was included in a study of CD8+ T cells in alopecia areata (dated by TCRdb to the late 2010s). Regarding the research as a whole: Treated patients were enrolled in an open-label pilot trial of oral tofacitinib, 5 to 10 mg twice daily, for moderate-to-severe alopecia areata. Tofacitinib was administered for 6 to 18 months, and 6 months of follow-up off drug were then conducted to assess delayed response and recurrence. In both human patients and the C3H/HeJ mouse model, the study applied high-throughput TCRbeta sequencing to look at T cell clonal expansion in alopecia areata. Scalp tissue and sorted CD4+ and CD8+ peripheral blood T cells from patchy and totalis/universalis alopecia areata patients and from healthy controls were covered by human TCRbeta sequencing. Biopsies were taken from tofacitinib-treated patients at baseline and at 4 and 24 weeks of treatment, and a later scalp biopsy was taken in several of the tofacitinib-treated patients. Scalp clonality was compared among normal scalp (n=4), patchy alopecia areata scalp (n=8), and alopecia totalis/universalis scalp (n=8). RNA was obtained with the PAXgene miRNA kit for fixed scalp, the miRNeasy kit for PBMCs, and the RNeasy kit for mouse skin. Amplification of TCRbeta CDR3 regions was done by immunoSEQ multiplex PCR using 35 Vbeta forward primers and 13 Jbeta reverse primers.

The sample's time point label is to be understood as: baseline before oral tofacitinib. Peripheral blood and lesional scalp punch biopsies were obtained from patients with alopecia areata. PBMCs were isolated by density centrifugation and stained for CD3, CD4 and CD8, after which CD4+ and CD8+ T cells were sorted on a FACSAria. Overall results and qualifications from the work: Shared TCR sequences between patients were less evident than in mice, which may be partly attributable to HLA diversity in the patient population. Scalp TCR repertoire analysis is complicated because resident alphabeta T cells in normal human skin are also sequenced, whereas mouse skin is dominated by gammadelta T cells. Lesional scalp, especially in alopecia totalis/universalis, showed higher clonality and more expanded CD8+ clones than normal scalp, suggesting antigenic drive.

The sample here was CD4+ T cells sorted from blood, taken at week 0. The receptor's source is a human donor with alopecia areata. The rearrangement combines TRBV4-1 with TRBJ2-7, with the D gene call left open. For the CDR3, the sequence is CASSQRSARVQPSYEQYF. At the DNA level, the sequence is TGCGCCAGCAGCCAAAGGTCGGCTCGAGTACAGCCCTCCTACGAGCAGTACTTC.